One T cell receptor (beta chain) is described in this entry. The sample comes from a study of control samples from healthy donors and cancer patients. Assay used: immunoSEQ multiplex PCR; TCRdb lists only in-frame clones, some missing. The table records some 45,000 clones, approximately 82% of them present only once. The clonotype was recovered from a man in his sixties in good health. The specimen was blood.

The CDR3 loop reads CASSPIGRTGGGTEAFF. CDR3 nucleotide sequence: TGTGCCAGCAGCCCGATAGGACGGACAGGGGGAGGCACTGAAGCTTTCTTT. V gene TRBV5-5 combines with J gene TRBJ1-1, with 10 positions matching TRBD1. The germline CDR1 and CDR2 sequences are SGHKS and YYEKEE (reference sequence). The CDR3 consists of 17 residues. V lost 4 bases to trimming and J lost 4 bases; unmatched junction nucleotides: 13.